A selection of T cell receptor beta chains follows, all from one sample in a study of cytomegalovirus exposure and HLA in healthy donors. Generated by immunoSEQ multiplex PCR, the TCRdb table keeps only in-frame clones and is missing some. The repertoire consists of 150,000 or so clones, with 77% occurring once and the leading ten covering roughly 4.3%. Source material: PBMCs. The receptors come from a male donor in good health and CMV-seronegative. Each CDR3 is given with its conserved first and last residue. D genes are given only for firm matches. Clone sizes are given selectively: once, few, many, or a class where the clone is expanded.

clone_size: .; v_call: TRBV27; j_call: TRBJ2-1; d_call: TRBD2; cdr3_nt: TGTGCCAGCAGCCTCACTAGCGGGGGGGCCGATGAGCAGTTCTTC; cdr3_aa: CASSLTSGGADEQFF
clone_size: .; v_call: TRBV28; j_call: TRBJ1-5; d_call: .; cdr3_nt: TGTGCCAGCAGCCCCCCAGTTGGCAATCAGCCCCAGCATTTT; cdr3_aa: CASSPPVGNQPQHF
clone_size: .; v_call: TRBV7-9; j_call: TRBJ1-1; d_call: TRBD1; cdr3_nt: TGTGCCAGCAGCCCCACAGGGGATGACGCTGAAGCTTTCTTT; cdr3_aa: CASSPTGDDAEAFF
clone_size: .; v_call: TRBV6-5; j_call: TRBJ2-3; d_call: TRBD1; cdr3_nt: TGTGCCAGCAGTTACCGAACAGGGGGCGCGTCCGATACGCAGTATTTT; cdr3_aa: CASSYRTGGASDTQYF
clone_size: .; v_call: TRBV25-1; j_call: TRBJ2-4; d_call: .; cdr3_nt: TGTGCCAGCAGTGGAACGGGCCCCGAGGACCTAGCCAAAAACAGTCAGTACTTC; cdr3_aa: CASSGTGPEDLAKNSQYF
clone_size: once; v_call: TRBV5-1; j_call: TRBJ2-2; d_call: TRBD1; cdr3_nt: TGCGCCAGCAGCTTGGGATACAGGGGGAACACCGGGGAGCTGTTTTTT; cdr3_aa: CASSLGYRGNTGELFF
clone_size: few; v_call: TRBV4-1; j_call: TRBJ2-1; d_call: TRBD2; cdr3_nt: TGCGCCAGCAGCCAAGGTCCTAGCGGGGCCGCCTACAATGAGCAGTTCTTC; cdr3_aa: CASSQGPSGAAYNEQFF
clone_size: .; v_call: TRBV29-1; j_call: TRBJ2-7; d_call: TRBD1; cdr3_nt: TGCAGCGTTGGGGCAGGGGGTATGGTCGAGCAGTACTTC; cdr3_aa: CSVGAGGMVEQYF
clone_size: .; v_call: TRBV11-1; j_call: TRBJ2-7; d_call: .; cdr3_nt: TGTGCCAGCAGCTTAGATCAGATCAGCTCCTACGAGCAGTACTTC; cdr3_aa: CASSLDQISSYEQYF
clone_size: few; v_call: TRBV5-5; j_call: TRBJ2-4; d_call: .; cdr3_nt: TGTGCCAGCAGCTTCTCGGAGGCCAAAAACATTCAGTACTTC; cdr3_aa: CASSFSEAKNIQYF
clone_size: .; v_call: TRBV11-3; j_call: TRBJ1-5; d_call: .; cdr3_nt: TGTGCCATCACCAGAGGCACCGTCGGGAAAGATCAGCCCCAGCATTTT; cdr3_aa: CAITRGTVGKDQPQHF
clone_size: .; v_call: TRBV7-9; j_call: TRBJ1-1; d_call: TRBD1; cdr3_nt: TGTGCCAGCAGCCCGTGGGACAGGGGGCATACTGAAGCTTTCTTT; cdr3_aa: CASSPWDRGHTEAFF